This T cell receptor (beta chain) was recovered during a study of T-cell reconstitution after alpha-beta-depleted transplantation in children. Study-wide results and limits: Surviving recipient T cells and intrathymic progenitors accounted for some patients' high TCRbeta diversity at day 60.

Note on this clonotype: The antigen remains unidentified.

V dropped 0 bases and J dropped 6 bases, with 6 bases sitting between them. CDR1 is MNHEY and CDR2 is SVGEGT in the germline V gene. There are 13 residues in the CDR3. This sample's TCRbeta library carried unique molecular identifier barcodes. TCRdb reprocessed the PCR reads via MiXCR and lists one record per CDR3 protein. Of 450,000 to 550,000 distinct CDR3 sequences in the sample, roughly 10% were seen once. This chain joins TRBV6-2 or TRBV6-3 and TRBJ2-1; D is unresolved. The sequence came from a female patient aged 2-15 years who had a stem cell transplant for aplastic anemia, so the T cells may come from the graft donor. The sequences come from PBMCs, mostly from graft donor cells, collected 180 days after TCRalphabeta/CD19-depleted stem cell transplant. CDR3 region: CASSYSTGNEQFF. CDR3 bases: TGTGCCAGCAGTTACTCCACTGGCAATGAGCAGTTCTTC.